This TCR beta chain was recorded in a study of Ad26.COV2.S vaccination and SARS-CoV-2 variants. The germline V gene encodes CDR1 MNHEY and CDR2 SMNVEV (reference sequence). The V end was cut by 10 bases, the J end by 5 bases, with 15 bases between. There are 13 residues in the CDR3. Treatment defined: about 20 received Ad26.COV2.S at low or high dose, single or two shots; about 5 received placebo; per-sample allocation not given. Samples analyzed were those drawn on day 63 after the first vaccine or placebo injection. Method: immunoSEQ multiplex PCR; TCRdb's copy keeps in-frame clones and lacks some. This sample carries 200,000 to 300,000 clones, roughly 90% of them seen once, and the ten largest clones take approximately 11%. The study, taken as a whole, reports: Vaccine recipients had higher spike-specific TCR breadth than placebo recipients.

Concerning this clone itself: As yet, its antigen is unknown.

The TCR originated in a person aged 18-65 years who received the Ad26.COV2.S COVID-19 vaccine or a placebo. Material: peripheral blood, obtained in a trial of Ad26.COV2.S vaccine versus placebo. J is TRBJ1-5 and V is TRBV27; D possibly corresponds to TRBD1 (6 bases). This CDR3 reads CATKRRGDQPQHF. In DNA form, the CDR3 reads TGTGCCACCAAGCGCAGGGGCGATCAGCCCCAGCATTTT.